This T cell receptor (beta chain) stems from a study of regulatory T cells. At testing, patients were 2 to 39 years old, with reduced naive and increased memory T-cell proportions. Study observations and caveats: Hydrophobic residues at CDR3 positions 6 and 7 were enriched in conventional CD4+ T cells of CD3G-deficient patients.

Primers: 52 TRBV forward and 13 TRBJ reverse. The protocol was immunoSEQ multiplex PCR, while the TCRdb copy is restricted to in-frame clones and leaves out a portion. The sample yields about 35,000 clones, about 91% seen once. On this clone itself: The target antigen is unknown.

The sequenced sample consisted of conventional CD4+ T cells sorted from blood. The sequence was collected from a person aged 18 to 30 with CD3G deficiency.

Here the CDR3 reads CASSVGRGNPSYNEQFF. CDR3 DNA sequence: TGCGCCAGCAGCGTAGGAAGGGGGAACCCCTCCTACAATGAGCAGTTCTTC. The chain couples TRBV5-1 to TRBJ2-1; D possibly corresponds to TRBD1 (6 bases). Germline V gives CDR1 SGHRS, CDR2 YFSETQ. The CDR3 sequence is 17 residues long. Trimming stripped 4 bases from V and 0 bases from J, with 17 bases between.